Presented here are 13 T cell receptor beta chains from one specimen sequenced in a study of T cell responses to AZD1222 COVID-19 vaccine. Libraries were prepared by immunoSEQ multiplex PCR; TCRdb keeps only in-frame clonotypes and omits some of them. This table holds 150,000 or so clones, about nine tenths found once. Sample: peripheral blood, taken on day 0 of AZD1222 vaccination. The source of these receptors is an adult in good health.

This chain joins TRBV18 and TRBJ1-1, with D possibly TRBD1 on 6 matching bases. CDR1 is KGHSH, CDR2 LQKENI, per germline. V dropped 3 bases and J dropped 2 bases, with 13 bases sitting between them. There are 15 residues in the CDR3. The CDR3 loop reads CASSPTRGSNTEAFF. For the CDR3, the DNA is TGTGCCAGCTCACCTACTAGGGGGTCTAACACTGAAGCTTTCTTT. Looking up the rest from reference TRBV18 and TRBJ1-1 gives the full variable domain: NAGVMQNPRHLVRRRGQEARLRCSPMKGHSHVYWYRQLPEEGLKFMVYLQKENIIDESGMPKERFSAEFPKEGPSILRIQQVVRGDSAAYFCASSPTRGSNTEAFFGQGTRLTVV.

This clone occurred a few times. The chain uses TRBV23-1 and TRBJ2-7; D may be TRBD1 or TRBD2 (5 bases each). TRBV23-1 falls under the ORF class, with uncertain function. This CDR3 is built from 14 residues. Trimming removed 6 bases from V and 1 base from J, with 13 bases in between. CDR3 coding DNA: TGCGCCAGCAGAACGGGGACGGATTCCTACGAGCAGTACTTC. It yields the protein CASRTGTDSYEQYF.

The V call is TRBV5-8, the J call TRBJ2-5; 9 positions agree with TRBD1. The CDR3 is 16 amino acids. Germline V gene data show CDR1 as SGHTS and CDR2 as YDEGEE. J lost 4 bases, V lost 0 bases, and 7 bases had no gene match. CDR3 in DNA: TGTGCCAGCAGCTTGGGCCGGGACAGGGTGAGAGAGACCCAGTACTTC. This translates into CASSLGRDRVRETQYF.

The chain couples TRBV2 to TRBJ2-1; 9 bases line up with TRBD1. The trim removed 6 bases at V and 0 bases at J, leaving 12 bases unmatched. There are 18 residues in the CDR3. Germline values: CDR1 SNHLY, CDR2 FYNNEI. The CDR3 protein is CASSPGTGKGSSYNEQFF. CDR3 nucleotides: TGTGCCAGCAGCCCCGGGACAGGGAAGGGGAGCTCCTACAATGAGCAGTTCTTC.

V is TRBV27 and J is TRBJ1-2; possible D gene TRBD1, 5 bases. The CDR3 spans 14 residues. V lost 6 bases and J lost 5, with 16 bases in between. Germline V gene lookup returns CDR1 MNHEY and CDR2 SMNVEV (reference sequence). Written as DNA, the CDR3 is TGTGCCAGCAGGCCAGTCAACCAGGGTTATGGCTACACCTTC. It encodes CASRPVNQGYGYTF.

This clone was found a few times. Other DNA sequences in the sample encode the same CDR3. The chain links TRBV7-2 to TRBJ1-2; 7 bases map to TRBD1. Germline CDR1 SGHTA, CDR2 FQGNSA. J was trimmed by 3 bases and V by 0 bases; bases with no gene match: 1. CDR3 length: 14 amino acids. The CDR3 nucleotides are TGTGCCAGCAGCTTAGCCGGGACAGACTATGGCTACACCTTC. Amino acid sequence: CASSLAGTDYGYTF.

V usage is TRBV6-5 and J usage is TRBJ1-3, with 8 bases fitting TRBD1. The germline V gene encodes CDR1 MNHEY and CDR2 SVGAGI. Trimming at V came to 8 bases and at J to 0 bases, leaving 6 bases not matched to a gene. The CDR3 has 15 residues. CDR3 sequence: CASYPGTGSGNTIYF. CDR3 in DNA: TGTGCCAGCTACCCGGGGACAGGCTCTGGAAACACCATATATTTT.

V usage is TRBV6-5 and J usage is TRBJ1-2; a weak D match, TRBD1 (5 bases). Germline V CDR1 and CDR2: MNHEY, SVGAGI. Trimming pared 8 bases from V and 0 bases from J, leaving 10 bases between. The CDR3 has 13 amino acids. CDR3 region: CASPSGSNYGYTF. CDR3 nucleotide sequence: TGTGCCAGCCCCTCAGGGTCTAACTATGGCTACACCTTC.

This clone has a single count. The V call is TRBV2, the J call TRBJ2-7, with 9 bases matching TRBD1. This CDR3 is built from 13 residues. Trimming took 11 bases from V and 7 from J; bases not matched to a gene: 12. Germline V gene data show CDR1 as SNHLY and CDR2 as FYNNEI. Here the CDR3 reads CAYRTGAVREQYF. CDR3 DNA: TGTGCCTACCGGACAGGGGCGGTGCGGGAGCAGTACTTC.

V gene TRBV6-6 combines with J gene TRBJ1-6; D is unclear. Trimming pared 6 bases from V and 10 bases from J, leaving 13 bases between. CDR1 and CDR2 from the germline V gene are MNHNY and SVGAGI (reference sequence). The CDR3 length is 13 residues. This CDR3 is CASSRVWVSPLHF. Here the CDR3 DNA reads TGTGCCAGCAGCCGAGTTTGGGTGTCACCCCTCCACTTT.

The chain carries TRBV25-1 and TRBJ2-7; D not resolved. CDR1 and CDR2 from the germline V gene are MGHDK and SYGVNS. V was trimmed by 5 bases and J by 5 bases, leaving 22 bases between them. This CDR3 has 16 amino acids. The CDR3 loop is CASSMGKGLGSNEQYF. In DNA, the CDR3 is TGTGCCAGCAGTATGGGGAAGGGTCTCGGGTCTAACGAGCAGTACTTC.

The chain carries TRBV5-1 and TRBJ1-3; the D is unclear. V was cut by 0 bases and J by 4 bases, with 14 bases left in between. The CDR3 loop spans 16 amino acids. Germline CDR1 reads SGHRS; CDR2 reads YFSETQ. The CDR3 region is CASSLGGALYGNTIYF. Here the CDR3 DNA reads TGCGCCAGCAGCTTGGGGGGAGCCCTCTACGGAAACACCATATATTTT.

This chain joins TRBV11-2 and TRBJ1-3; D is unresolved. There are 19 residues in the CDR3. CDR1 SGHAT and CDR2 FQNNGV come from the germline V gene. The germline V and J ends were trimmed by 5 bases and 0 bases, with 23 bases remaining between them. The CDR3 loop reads CASSPRLGGQNDSGNTIYF. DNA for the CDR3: TGTGCCAGCAGCCCTAGGCTTGGCGGGCAGAACGACTCTGGAAACACCATATATTTT.